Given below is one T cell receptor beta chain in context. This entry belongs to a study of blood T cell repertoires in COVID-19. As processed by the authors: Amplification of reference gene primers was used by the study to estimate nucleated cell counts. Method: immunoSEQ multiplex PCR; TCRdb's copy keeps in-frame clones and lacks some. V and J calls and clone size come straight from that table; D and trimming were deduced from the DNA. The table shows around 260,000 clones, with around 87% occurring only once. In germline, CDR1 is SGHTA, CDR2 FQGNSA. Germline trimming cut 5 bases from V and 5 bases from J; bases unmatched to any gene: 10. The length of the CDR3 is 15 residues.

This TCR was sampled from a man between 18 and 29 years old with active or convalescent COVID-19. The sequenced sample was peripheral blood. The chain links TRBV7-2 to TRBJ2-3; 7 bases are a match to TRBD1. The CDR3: CASSEGAVAGDTQYF. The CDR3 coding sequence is TGTGCCAGCAGCGAGGGGGCGGTAGCAGGAGATACGCAGTATTTT.